The 8 T cell receptor beta chains below were found in one sample sequenced in a study of blood T cell repertoires in COVID-19. Generated by immunoSEQ multiplex PCR, the TCRdb table keeps only in-frame clones and is missing some. The sample carries about 100,000 clones, roughly 78% recorded once. Sequenced input: peripheral blood. The receptors stem from a woman older than 75 with active or convalescent COVID-19.

The rearrangement uses TRBV5-4 and TRBJ2-5, with 11 nucleotides matching TRBD2. J was trimmed by 3 bases and V by 4 bases; bases with no gene match: 11. This CDR3 is 17 amino acids long. From germline, CDR1 is SGHNT and CDR2 YYREEE (reference sequence). The CDR3 DNA reads as TGTGCCAGCAGCGGGCGAACTAGCGGGAGCTGGGAAGAGACCCAGTACTTC. Translating it yields CASSGRTSGSWEETQYF.

The chain couples TRBV2 to TRBJ2-1; TRBD1 matches at 7 bases. This CDR3 is built from 15 residues. Germline V gene sequence: CDR1 SNHLY, CDR2 FYNNEI. V was clipped by 5 bases and J by 2 bases; unmatched bases: 6. The DNA for the CDR3 is TGTGCCAGCAGTAAATCCGGGACAGCCTACAATGAGCAGTTCTTC. Protein: CASSKSGTAYNEQFF.

The chain joins TRBV7-9 to TRBJ2-5, with 7 bases aligning to TRBD2. The CDR3 runs to 14 residues. V lost 5 bases to trimming and J lost 2 bases; unmatched junction nucleotides: 5. Looked up from germline, CDR1 is SEHNR and CDR2 is FQNEAQ (reference sequence). The CDR3 region is CASSRGREQETQYF. As DNA, the CDR3 is TGTGCCAGCAGCCGCGGGAGAGAACAAGAGACCCAGTACTTC. Complete variable domain (other parts from reference TRBV7-9 and TRBJ2-5): DTGVSQNPRHKITKRGQNVTFRCDPISEHNRLYWYRQTLGQGPEFLTYFQNEAQLEKSRLLSDRFSAERPKGSFSTLEIQRTEQGDSAMYLCASSRGREQETQYFGPGTRLLVL.

The chain combines TRBV27 with TRBJ2-3; 13 nucleotides align to TRBD2. There are 16 residues in the CDR3. Trimming took 6 bases from V and 2 from J; bases not matched to a gene: 5. Per the germline V gene, CDR1 is MNHEY and CDR2 is SMNVEV (reference sequence). The DNA of the CDR3 is TGTGCCAGCAGGCTTGGACTAGCGGGAGCCACAGATACGCAGTATTTT. Its translation is CASRLGLAGATDTQYF.

V usage is TRBV5-4 and J usage is TRBJ2-2, with TRBD2 matching over 8 bases. CDR1 is SGHNT, CDR2 YYREEE, per germline (reference sequence). The trim removed 4 bases at V and 3 bases at J, leaving 5 bases unmatched. The CDR3 has 15 amino acids. CDR3 residues: CASSGKAGDTGELFF. The CDR3 DNA follows: TGTGCCAGCAGCGGGAAAGCGGGGGACACCGGGGAGCTGTTTTTT.

The chain combines TRBV10-3 with TRBJ2-3; TRBD2 aligns across 9 bases. The CDR3 length is 15 residues. V trimming: 5 bases; J trimming: 1 base; junction bases outside the gene matches: 4. Per the germline V gene, CDR1 is ENHRY and CDR2 is SYGVKD. This chain's CDR3 is CAISIAGEGTDTQYF. DNA of the CDR3: TGTGCCATCAGTATAGCGGGGGAGGGCACAGATACGCAGTATTTT.

This clone was picked up a small number of times. The genes are TRBV19 and TRBJ1-1; 11 bases line up with TRBD1. There are 17 residues in the CDR3. V shed 3 bases and J 4 bases; nucleotides not matched to a gene: 10. Germline CDR1 reads LNHDA; CDR2 reads SQIVND (reference sequence). CDR3 nucleotides: TGTGCCAGTAGTATGGACAGGGGGCTGGCTTGGGGCACTGAAGCTTTCTTT. Its protein product is CASSMDRGLAWGTEAFF.

The gene calls are TRBV5-4 and TRBJ2-6; 12 bases are shared with TRBD1. The CDR3 has 18 amino acids. Trimming took 3 bases from V and 2 from J; bases not matched to a gene: 6. Germline CDR1 SGHNT, CDR2 YYREEE (reference sequence). The CDR3 bases are TGTGCCAGCAGCTCTCCGGGACAGGGGGCGCCTGGGGCCAACGTCCTGACTTTC. Its translation is CASSSPGQGAPGANVLTF.